This T cell receptor beta chain was sequenced for a study of CD8+CD57+ T cells in acquired aplastic anemia. The ends lost 4 bases at V and 1 base at J; junction bases unmatched: 6. This CDR3 contains 16 residues. Germline-derived CDR1 and CDR2 are SGHKS and YYEKEE (reference sequence). On this clonotype: Its matching antigen is unknown.

The study, taken as a whole, reports: About 30 CD8+ CDR3 sequences occurred in both the patients and the controls.

The study profiled TCR beta VDJ and CDR3 using genomic DNA as template. MiXCR, run by TCRdb on the reads, gives a single entry per CDR3 protein. The table includes 250,000 to 350,000 distinct CDR3 sequences, approximately 56% detected once. The receptor comes from a human donor with severe aplastic anemia or a healthy control (not recorded which). This chain joins TRBV5-5 and TRBJ2-2; 8 bases agree with TRBD2. Sequences were obtained from sorted CD4+, CD8+, or CD8+CD57+ T cells (not recorded which) from PBMCs. The CDR3 DNA sequence: TGTGCCAGCAGCCTAATGGCGGGGGGGAACACCGGGGAGCTGTTTTTT. Amino acids: CASSLMAGGNTGELFF.